This T cell receptor (beta chain) was recovered during a study of T cell responses to AZD1222 COVID-19 vaccine. Study outcomes and limitations: Only 5 to 7 AZD1222 recipients were seropositive at baseline. CD4 TCRs associated with vaccination spanned spike, dominating at 160-218 and 743-854. A mostly white British donor set with more females was recruited, and clonal diversity was possibly underestimated. Sampling that yielded the repertoires occurred only after the peak T cell response.

This CDR3 contains 14 residues. Germline V lookup: CDR1 MDHEN, CDR2 SYDVKM. Trimming took 4 bases from V and 7 from J; bases not matched to a gene: 5. Remarks on this clone: What it binds is not known.

Assay used: immunoSEQ multiplex PCR; TCRdb lists only in-frame clones, some missing. The table lists tens of thousands of clones, 90% of them singletons. The sample here was peripheral blood, taken 28 days after the second AZD1222 dose. This TCR was recovered from an adult who received the AZD1222 COVID-19 vaccine. The chain carries TRBV28 and TRBJ1-2; 11 nucleotides match TRBD1. The CDR3 DNA sequence: TGTGCCAGCAGTTCGGACAGGGGGCTGCTTGGCTACACCTTC. It encodes CASSSDRGLLGYTF.